This T cell receptor (beta chain) was documented in a study of OX40 agonist ivuxolimab in advanced cancers. Method: immunoSEQ multiplex PCR; TCRdb's copy keeps in-frame clones and lacks some. Here the sample spans about 80,000 clones, 94% being singletons. Trimming removed 10 bases from V and 7 bases from J, with 23 bases in between. From germline, CDR1 is SNHLY and CDR2 FYNNEI. The CDR3 has 16 residues. V gene TRBV2 combines with J gene TRBJ1-6; D may be TRBD1 (5 bases). The receptor comes from an adult with an advanced solid tumor such as melanoma, head and neck, liver or kidney cancer. The material was CD4+ or CD8+ T cells sorted from blood, obtained in a trial of the OX40 agonist ivuxolimab. CDR3 nucleotide sequence: TGTGCCAAATGGCGACCAGATGCAGGGAGGAATTCACCCCTCCACTTT. It is translated as CAKWRPDAGRNSPLHF.